One and the same sample provided the 27 T cell receptor beta chains below, sequenced in a study of OX40 agonist ivuxolimab in advanced cancers. Method: immunoSEQ multiplex PCR; TCRdb's copy keeps in-frame clones and lacks some. This table has tens of thousands of clones, about nine tenths appearing once. The sequencing used CD4+ or CD8+ T cells sorted from blood, collected in a trial of the OX40 agonist ivuxolimab. The source is an adult with an advanced solid tumor such as melanoma, head and neck, liver or kidney cancer.

The chain has TRBV25-1 and TRBJ2-3, with 7 bases fitting TRBD2. The ends lost 5 bases at V and 4 bases at J; junction bases unmatched: 6. Germline loops: CDR1 MGHDK, CDR2 SYGVNS. This CDR3 is built from 14 residues. CDR3: CASSWRGGADTQYF. As DNA, the CDR3 is TGTGCCAGCAGTTGGAGGGGAGGGGCAGATACGCAGTATTTT.

The CDR3: CASERGGQSWMGADTQYF. CDR3 nucleotides: TGTGCCAGCGAAAGAGGGGGACAGTCCTGGATGGGAGCAGATACGCAGTATTTT. This chain joins TRBV28 and TRBJ2-3, with TRBD1 matching over 7 bases. The CDR3 runs to 18 residues. V lost 8 bases, J lost 4 bases, and 21 bases stayed unmatched. The germline V gene has CDR1 MDHEN and CDR2 SYDVKM.

The CDR3 region is CASSNRARGLSSTDTQYF. In DNA, the CDR3 is TGTGCCAGTAGTAACCGGGCCCGGGGTCTTTCTAGCACAGATACGCAGTATTTT. V usage is TRBV19 and J usage is TRBJ2-3, with a weak D call TRBD2 (5 bases). V lost 4 bases and J lost 0, with 20 bases in between. Per the germline V gene, CDR1 is LNHDA and CDR2 is SQIVND (reference sequence). This CDR3 region has 18 residues.

The chain combines TRBV6-5 with TRBJ1-6; tentative D call: TRBD1 (6 bases). Germline V CDR1 and CDR2: MNHEY, SVGAGI. V lost 2 bases and J 13 bases, leaving 15 bases between the germline ends. The CDR3 runs 14 residues. The CDR3 region is CASSYPGQLSPLHF. CDR3 DNA: TGTGCCAGCAGTTACCCAGGACAGCTTTCGCCCCTCCACTTT.

The chain joins TRBV6-5 to TRBJ1-5; D gene ambiguous. Germline CDR1 MNHEY, CDR2 SVGAGI. The CDR3 loop spans 14 amino acids. Trimming stripped 5 bases from V and 1 base from J, with 9 bases between. The CDR3 coding sequence is TGTGCCAGCAGTGGACGGACGAGCAATCAGCCCCAGCATTTT. Its protein product is CASSGRTSNQPQHF.

The chain uses TRBV5-1 and TRBJ2-5; 11 nucleotides align to TRBD2. Germline assignment: CDR1 SGHRS and CDR2 YFSETQ. The CDR3 contains 15 residues. The trim removed 4 bases at V and 3 bases at J, leaving 5 bases unmatched. The CDR3, as DNA: TGCGCCAGCAGCCTGACTAGCGGGGCTAAAGAGACCCAGTACTTC. Translated, it gives CASSLTSGAKETQYF.

The V and J genes are TRBV7-8 and TRBJ2-5; 9 nucleotides match TRBD2. Looked up from germline, CDR1 is SGHVS and CDR2 is FQNEAQ. The CDR3 has 14 residues. J was trimmed by 3 bases and V by 5 bases; bases with no gene match: 4. The CDR3 region has the DNA TGTGCCAGCAGCCCGCGGGGGGGGGAAGAGACCCAGTACTTC. This sequence encodes CASSPRGGEETQYF. The full variable domain, rest sourced from reference TRBV7-8 and TRBJ2-5, is GAGVSQSPRYKVAKRGQDVALRCDPISGHVSLFWYQQALGQGPEFLTYFQNEAQLDKSGLPSDRFFAERPEGSVSTLKIQRTQQEDSAVYLCASSPRGGEETQYFGPGTRLLVL.

Comments on this clone: Compared with germline, one end of the junction differs, possibly owing to a read error. V is TRBV7-9 and J is TRBJ2-5, with D perhaps TRBD1 (8 bases). CDR3 size: 13 residues. Germline loops: CDR1 SEHNR, CDR2 FQNEAQ (reference sequence). The CDR3 here is CASSPLGRGTGNF. The CDR3, as DNA: TGTGCCAGCAGCCCCCTAGGGCGGGGGACAGGAAACTTC.

V usage is TRBV7-2 and J usage is TRBJ1-2, with D possibly matching TRBD1 (6 bases). The CDR3 extends over 14 amino acids. Per germline, CDR1 SGHTA and CDR2 FQGNSA. Trimming cost V 2 bases and J 3 bases, with 10 bases left between them. CDR3 protein: CASSLTGRDYGYTF. The CDR3 region has the DNA TGTGCCAGCAGCTTAACAGGGAGGGACTATGGCTACACCTTC.

V is TRBV4-2 and J is TRBJ2-3, with unresolved D. The CDR3 runs 13 residues. V was clipped by 0 bases and J by 3 bases, with 4 bases between them. Germline V gene data show CDR1 as LGHNA and CDR2 as YNFKEQ. The DNA for the CDR3 is TGTGCCAGCAGCCAAGATCGAACAGATACGCAGTATTTT. This gives the protein CASSQDRTDTQYF.

This sequence joins TRBV9 and TRBJ1-3; 7 nucleotides agree with TRBD1. Germline CDR1 reads SGDLS; CDR2 reads YYNGEE. V dropped 2 bases and J dropped 4; count of bases not matched to a gene: 6. The CDR3 has 15 amino acids. CDR3 DNA sequence: TGTGCCAGCAGCGTCCAGGGGGGGCCAGGAAACACCATATATTTT. As protein: CASSVQGGPGNTIYF. The variable domain in full, completed from reference TRBV9 and TRBJ1-3, reads DSGVTQTPKHLITATGQRVTLRCSPRSGDLSVYWYQQSLDQGLQFLIQYYNGEERAKGNILERFSAQQFPDLHSELNLSSLELGDSALYFCASSVQGGPGNTIYFGEGSWLTVV.

V gene TRBV6-5 combines with J gene TRBJ1-4, with TRBD1 identical over 9 bases. CDR1 MNHEY and CDR2 SVGAGI come from the germline V gene. V shed 6 bases and J 5 bases; nucleotides not matched to a gene: 1. The CDR3 has 13 amino acids. CDR3 amino acids: CASRGTGNEKLFF. Written as DNA, the CDR3 is TGTGCCAGCAGAGGGACAGGGAATGAAAAACTGTTTTTT.

This clone was counted only a few times. The CDR3 sequence is CASSLGAMNTEAFF. CDR3 coding DNA: TGTGCCAGCAGCTTGGGGGCCATGAACACTGAAGCTTTCTTT. The rearrangement uses TRBV7-3 and TRBJ1-1, with D possibly matching TRBD1 (6 bases). The CDR3 spans 14 residues. Germline V lookup: CDR1 SGHTA, CDR2 FQGTGA. V dropped 3 bases and J dropped 0 bases, with 8 bases sitting between them.

V and J are TRBV15 and TRBJ2-5; 7 bases are a match to TRBD1. CDR3 size: 14 residues. The J segment lost 5 bases and the V segment lost 0 bases, leaving 3 bases of the junction unmatched. The germline CDR1 and CDR2 sequences are LNHNV and YYDKDF (reference sequence). CDR3 in amino acids: CATSRDQGVETQYF. CDR3 DNA: TGTGCCACCAGCAGAGATCAGGGGGTGGAGACCCAGTACTTC. Based on the CDR3 plus reference TRBV15 and TRBJ2-5, the full variable domain is DAMVIQNPRYQVTQFGKPVTLSCSQTLNHNVMYWYQQKSSQAPKLLFHYYDKDFNNEADTPDNFQSRRPNTSFCFLDIRSPGLGDTAMYLCATSRDQGVETQYFGPGTRLLVL.

The rearrangement links TRBV2 to TRBJ1-1; the D gene is possibly TRBD1 (5 bases). The CDR3 consists of 14 residues. V was pared by 6 bases and J by 0 bases, with 11 bases between. Germline CDR1 reads SNHLY; CDR2 reads FYNNEI. The CDR3 DNA sequence: TGTGCCAGCAGCGGAGACAGATTGAACACTGAAGCTTTCTTT. Its protein is CASSGDRLNTEAFF.

The gene calls are TRBV15 and TRBJ1-2; a possible D gene is TRBD1 (5 bases). V was shortened by 0 bases and J by 0 bases, with 5 bases between the two germline ends. The length of the CDR3 is 14 residues. Germline V lookup: CDR1 LNHNV, CDR2 YYDKDF (reference sequence). The CDR3 here is CATSREGANYGYTF. CDR3 DNA sequence: TGTGCCACCAGCAGAGAAGGGGCTAACTATGGCTACACCTTC.

This rearrangement joins TRBV29-1 to TRBJ1-2, with unresolved D. The CDR3 covers 11 residues. The germline gives CDR1 SQVTM, CDR2 ANQGSEA. Trimming stripped 1 base from V and 8 bases from J, with 8 bases between. CDR3 in amino acids: CSVEAGLGYTF. The CDR3, as DNA: TGCAGCGTTGAAGCCGGGCTGGGCTACACCTTC.

This sequence joins TRBV5-1 and TRBJ1-2; D uncertain. The germline V gene has CDR1 SGHRS and CDR2 YFSETQ. The V end was cut by 0 bases, the J end by 4 bases, with 10 bases between. The CDR3 runs to 14 residues. The CDR3 DNA reads as TGCGCCAGCAGCTTGGATCCGGAGTCCTATGGCTACACCTTC. Translation: CASSLDPESYGYTF.

The gene calls are TRBV30 and TRBJ2-7; 7 nucleotides align to TRBD2. J gave up 0 bases and V 1 base, and 6 bases lay outside the gene matches. The CDR3 sequence is 15 residues long. Germline V lookup: CDR1 GTSNPN, CDR2 SVGIG (reference sequence). The CDR3 nucleotides read TGTGCCTGGAGTGGAGGGCTAGCGGACTCCTACGAGCAGTACTTC. It specifies CAWSGGLADSYEQYF.

DNA for the CDR3: TGTGCCAGTAGTACCGCGGAGGCCTTCTATAATTCACCCCTCCACTTT. Translated: CASSTAEAFYNSPLHF. The J gene is TRBJ1-6, the V gene TRBV19, with D hard to call. This CDR3 has 16 amino acids. The V gene lost 4 bases and the J gene lost 3 bases, with 13 bases spanning the gap. Germline V gene lookup returns CDR1 LNHDA and CDR2 SQIVND (reference sequence).

The J gene is TRBJ1-4, the V gene TRBV6-6, with 8 positions matching TRBD1. CDR1 and CDR2 from the germline V gene are MNHNY and SVGAGI (reference sequence). With 5 bases clipped from V and 8 bases from J, the junction kept 10 bases outside the gene matches. This CDR3 is 15 amino acids long. CDR3 loop: CASSPQTGEKEKLFF. CDR3 bases: TGTGCCAGCAGTCCTCAGACAGGGGAGAAAGAAAAACTGTTTTTT.

The J gene is TRBJ2-1, the V gene TRBV4-1, with 7 bases matching TRBD2. The germline CDR1 and CDR2 sequences are MGHRA and YSYEKL. J gave up 2 bases and V 0 bases, and 4 bases lay outside the gene matches. The CDR3 consists of 16 residues. This chain's CDR3 is CASSQDMRGTYNEQFF. In nucleotides, the CDR3 is TGCGCCAGCAGCCAAGATATGCGGGGGACCTACAATGAGCAGTTCTTC.

V usage is TRBV9 and J usage is TRBJ2-2; 10 nucleotides align to TRBD1. V shed 4 bases and J 3 bases; nucleotides not matched to a gene: 9. Germline CDR1 and CDR2: SGDLS and YYNGEE. The CDR3 extends over 17 amino acids. The CDR3 nucleotides read TGTGCCAGCAGCATTCGTCACGGGACAGGGGACACCGGGGAGCTGTTTTTT. Translating it yields CASSIRHGTGDTGELFF.

The chain is built from TRBV7-2 and TRBJ2-2; D unclear. Germline CDR1 SGHTA, CDR2 FQGNSA. This CDR3 comprises 15 residues. Trimming stripped 4 bases from V and 7 bases from J, with 16 bases between. The CDR3 sequence: CASSSTHPRGGELFF. CDR3 DNA: TGTGCCAGCAGCTCCACCCACCCCAGAGGCGGGGAGCTGTTTTTT.

This clone was recorded a few times. The V gene is TRBV29-1, the J gene TRBJ1-1; D call uncertain. The V gene's germline CDR1 is SQVTM and CDR2 ANQGSEA. The CDR3 spans 12 residues. The germline V and J ends were trimmed by 3 bases and 0 bases, with 5 bases remaining between them. The CDR3 sequence: CSVDRVNTEAFF. The CDR3 coding sequence is TGCAGCGTTGATAGAGTGAACACTGAAGCTTTCTTT.

The chain joins TRBV18 to TRBJ1-2; tentatively, D is TRBD1 (5 bases). Trimming took off 2 bases at V and 5 bases at J, with 18 bases between the two ends. The CDR3 runs to 16 residues. CDR1 KGHSH and CDR2 LQKENI come from the germline V gene. For the CDR3, the DNA is TGTGCCAGCTCACCAGGGTCTGGGACCAGCCGTTATGGCTACACCTTC. Encoded protein: CASSPGSGTSRYGYTF.

The CDR3 DNA sequence: TGCAGCGCAAAGGGCGGGGCCCCCATTACCGAGCAGTACTTC. Protein sequence: CSAKGGAPITEQYF. The V call is TRBV29-1, the J call TRBJ2-7; perhaps TRBD2 as D (6 bases). Trimming cost V 7 bases and J 6 bases, with 22 bases left between them. The CDR3 contains 14 residues. Per germline, CDR1 SQVTM and CDR2 ANQGSEA.